This TCR beta chain was sequenced during a study of T cell changes during pregnancy in multiple sclerosis. Germline lookup yields CDR1 SGDLS and CDR2 YYNGEE. The CDR3 runs 14 residues. Libraries were prepared by immunoSEQ multiplex PCR; TCRdb keeps only in-frame clonotypes and omits some of them. Of tens of thousands of clones detected, 94% appear once; the ten largest clones hold about 0.8%. Material: peripheral blood, obtained in the third trimester of pregnancy. This sequence originates from a female donor with multiple sclerosis, enrolled in a pregnancy study. The V call is TRBV9, the J call TRBJ2-5; 8 positions match TRBD2. Gene TRBJ2-7 matches the end of the DNA better, so the J call may be wrong. The CDR3 DNA reads as TGTGCCAGCAGCGTATCAGCGGGAGTGCGCGAGCAGTACTTC. As protein: CASSVSAGVREQYF.